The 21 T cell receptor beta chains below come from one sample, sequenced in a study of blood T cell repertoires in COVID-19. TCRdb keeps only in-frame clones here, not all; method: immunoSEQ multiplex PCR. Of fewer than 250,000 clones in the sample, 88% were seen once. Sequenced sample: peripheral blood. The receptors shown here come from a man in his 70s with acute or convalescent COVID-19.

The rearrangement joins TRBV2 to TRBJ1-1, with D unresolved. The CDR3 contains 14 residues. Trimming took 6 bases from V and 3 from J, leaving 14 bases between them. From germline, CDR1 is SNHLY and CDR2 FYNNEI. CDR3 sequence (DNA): TGTGCCAGCAGGTGGGAGTCGGGGTACACTGAAGCTTTCTTT. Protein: CASRWESGYTEAFF.

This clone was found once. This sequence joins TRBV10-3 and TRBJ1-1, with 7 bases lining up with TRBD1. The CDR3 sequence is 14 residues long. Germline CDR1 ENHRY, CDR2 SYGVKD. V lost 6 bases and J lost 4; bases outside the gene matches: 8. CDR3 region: CAISVSSGGTEAFF. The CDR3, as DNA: TGTGCCATCAGCGTCAGTTCAGGGGGCACTGAAGCTTTCTTT.

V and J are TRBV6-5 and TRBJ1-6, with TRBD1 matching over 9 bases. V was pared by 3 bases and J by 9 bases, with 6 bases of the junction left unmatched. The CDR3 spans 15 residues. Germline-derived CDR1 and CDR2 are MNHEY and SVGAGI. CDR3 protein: CASSYTGQGVSPLHF. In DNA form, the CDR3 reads TGTGCCAGCAGTTATACGGGACAGGGTGTTTCACCCCTCCACTTT.

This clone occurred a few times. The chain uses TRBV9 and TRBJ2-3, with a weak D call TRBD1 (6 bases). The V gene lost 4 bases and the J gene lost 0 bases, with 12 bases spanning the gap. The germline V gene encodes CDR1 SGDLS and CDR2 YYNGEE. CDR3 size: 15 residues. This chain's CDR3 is CASSTRQDSTDTQYF. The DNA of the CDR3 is TGTGCCAGCAGCACCCGACAGGATAGCACAGATACGCAGTATTTT.

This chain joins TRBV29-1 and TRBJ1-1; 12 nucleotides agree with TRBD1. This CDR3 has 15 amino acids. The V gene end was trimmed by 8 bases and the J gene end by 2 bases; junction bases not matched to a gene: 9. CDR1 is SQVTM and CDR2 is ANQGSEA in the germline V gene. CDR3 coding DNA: TGCAGCACCCGGGACAGGGGGCTACCTAACACTGAAGCTTTCTTT. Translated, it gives CSTRDRGLPNTEAFF.

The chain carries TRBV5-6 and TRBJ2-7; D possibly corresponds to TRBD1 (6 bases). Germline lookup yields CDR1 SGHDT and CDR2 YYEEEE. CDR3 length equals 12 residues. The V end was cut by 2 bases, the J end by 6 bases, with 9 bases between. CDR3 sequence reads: CASSLQGLEQYF. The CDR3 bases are TGTGCCAGCAGCTTACAGGGCCTCGAGCAGTACTTC.

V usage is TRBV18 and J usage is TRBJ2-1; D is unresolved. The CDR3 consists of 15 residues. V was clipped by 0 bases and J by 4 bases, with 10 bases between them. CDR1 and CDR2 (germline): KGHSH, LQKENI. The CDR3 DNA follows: TGTGCCAGCTCACCACCGTCTAGATTGTACAATGAGCAGTTCTTC. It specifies CASSPPSRLYNEQFF.

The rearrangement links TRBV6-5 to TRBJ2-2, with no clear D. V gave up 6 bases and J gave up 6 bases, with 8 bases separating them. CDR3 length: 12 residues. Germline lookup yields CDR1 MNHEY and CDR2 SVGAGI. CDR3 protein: CASRQSAGELFF. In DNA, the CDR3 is TGTGCCAGCAGACAATCCGCCGGGGAGCTGTTTTTT.

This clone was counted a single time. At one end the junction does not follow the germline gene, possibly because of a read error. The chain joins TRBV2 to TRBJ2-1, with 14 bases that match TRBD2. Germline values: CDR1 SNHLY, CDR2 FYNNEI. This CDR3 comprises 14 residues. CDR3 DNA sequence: TGTGTCAGCATTAGGACTAGCGGGAGGAATGAGCAGTTCTTC. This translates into CVSIRTSGRNEQFF.

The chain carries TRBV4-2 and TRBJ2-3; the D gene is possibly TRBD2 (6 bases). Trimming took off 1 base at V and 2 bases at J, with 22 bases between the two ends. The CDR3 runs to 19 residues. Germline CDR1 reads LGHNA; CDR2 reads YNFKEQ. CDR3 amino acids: CASSQVPSSSVLYTDTQYF. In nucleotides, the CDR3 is TGTGCCAGCAGCCAAGTTCCCTCCTCTAGCGTCCTTTACACAGATACGCAGTATTTT.

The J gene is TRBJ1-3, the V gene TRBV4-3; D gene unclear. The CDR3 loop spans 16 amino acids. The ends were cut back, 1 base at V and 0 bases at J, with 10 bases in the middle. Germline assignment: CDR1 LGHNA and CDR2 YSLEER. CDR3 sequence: CASSQGRQVSGNTIYF. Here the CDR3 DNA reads TGCGCCAGCAGCCAAGGACGGCAGGTCTCTGGAAACACCATATATTTT.

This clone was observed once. The CDR3 protein is CASSRDSANYGYTF. For the CDR3, the DNA is TGTGCCAGCTCACGGGACAGCGCTAACTATGGCTACACCTTC. J is TRBJ1-2 and V is TRBV18; 7 nucleotides match TRBD1. V was clipped by 4 bases and J by 0 bases; unmatched bases: 2. Germline loops: CDR1 KGHSH, CDR2 LQKENI. The CDR3 extends over 14 amino acids.

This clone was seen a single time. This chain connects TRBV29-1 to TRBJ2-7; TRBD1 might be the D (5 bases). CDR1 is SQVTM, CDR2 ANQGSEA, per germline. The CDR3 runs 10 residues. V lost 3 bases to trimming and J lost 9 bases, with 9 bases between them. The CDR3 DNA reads TGCAGCGTTGAGGGGCAGGGGCAGTACTTC. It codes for CSVEGQGQYF.

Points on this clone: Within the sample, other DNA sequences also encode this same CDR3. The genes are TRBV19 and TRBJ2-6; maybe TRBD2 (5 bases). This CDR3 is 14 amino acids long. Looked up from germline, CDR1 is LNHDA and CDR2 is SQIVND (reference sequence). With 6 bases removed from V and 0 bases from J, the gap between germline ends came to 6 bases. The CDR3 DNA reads TGTGCCAGTAGCGAGGGCTCTGGGGCCAACGTCCTGACTTTC. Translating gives CASSEGSGANVLTF.

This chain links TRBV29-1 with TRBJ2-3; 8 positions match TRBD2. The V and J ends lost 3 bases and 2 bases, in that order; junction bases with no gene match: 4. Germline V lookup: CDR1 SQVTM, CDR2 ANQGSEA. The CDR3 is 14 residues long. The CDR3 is CSVDRREATDTQYF. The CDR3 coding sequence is TGCAGCGTTGATCGGCGGGAGGCCACAGATACGCAGTATTTT.

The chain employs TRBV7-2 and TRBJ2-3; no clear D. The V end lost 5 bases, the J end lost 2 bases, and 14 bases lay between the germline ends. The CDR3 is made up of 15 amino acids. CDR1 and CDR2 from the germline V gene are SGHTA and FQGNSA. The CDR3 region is CASSAHGRVTDTQYF. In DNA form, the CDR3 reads TGTGCCAGCAGCGCTCATGGTAGAGTCACAGATACGCAGTATTTT.

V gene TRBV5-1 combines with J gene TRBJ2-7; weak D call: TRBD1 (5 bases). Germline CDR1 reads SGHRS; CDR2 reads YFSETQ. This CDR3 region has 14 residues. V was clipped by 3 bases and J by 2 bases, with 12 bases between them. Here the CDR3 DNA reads TGCGCCAGCAGCTCGGACATAGGCCCCTACGAGCAGTACTTC. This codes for CASSSDIGPYEQYF.

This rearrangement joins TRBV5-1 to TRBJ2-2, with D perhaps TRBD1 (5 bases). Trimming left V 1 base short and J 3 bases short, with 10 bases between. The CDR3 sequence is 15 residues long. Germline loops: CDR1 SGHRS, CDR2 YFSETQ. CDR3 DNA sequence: TGCGCCAGCAGCTTGTTCCAGGGTGACACCGGGGAGCTGTTTTTT. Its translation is CASSLFQGDTGELFF.

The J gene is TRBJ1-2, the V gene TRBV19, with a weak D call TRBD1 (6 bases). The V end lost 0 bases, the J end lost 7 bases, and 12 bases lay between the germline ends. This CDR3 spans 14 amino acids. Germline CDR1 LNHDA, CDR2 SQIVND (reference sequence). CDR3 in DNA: TGTGCCAGTAGTATAGATCCCGGGACAAGTGGCTACACCTTC. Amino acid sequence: CASSIDPGTSGYTF.

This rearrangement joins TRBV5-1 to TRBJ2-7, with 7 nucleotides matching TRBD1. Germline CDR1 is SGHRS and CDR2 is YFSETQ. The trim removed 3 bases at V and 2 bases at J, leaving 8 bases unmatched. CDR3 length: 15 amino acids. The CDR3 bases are TGCGCCAGCAGCTCACTGGACAGGCCAACCTACGAGCAGTACTTC. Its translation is CASSSLDRPTYEQYF.

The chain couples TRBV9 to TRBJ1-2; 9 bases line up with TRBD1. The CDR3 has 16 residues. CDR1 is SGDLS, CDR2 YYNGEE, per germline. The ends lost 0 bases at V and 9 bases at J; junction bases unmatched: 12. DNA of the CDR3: TGTGCCAGCAGCGTAGGGGGGACAGGGCTTGCCGGGCGCTACACCTTC. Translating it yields CASSVGGTGLAGRYTF.